Listed below are T cell receptor beta chains from one sample, sequenced in a study of beta chain features in type 1 diabetes. Sequencing used immunoSEQ multiplex PCR; TCRdb keeps in-frame clones, though not all of them. The repertoire consists of roughly 15,000 clones, with 60% to 80% occurring once and the leading ten covering around 0.3%. The specimen was stem cell memory CD4+ T cells from blood. All receptors derive from a woman younger than 30 with type 1 diabetes. Each CDR3 is given with its conserved first and last residue. Fields, in order: clone size, D gene, J gene, V gene, CDR3 DNA, CDR3 protein. D genes are given only for firm matches. Part of the rows lack a size; the others show once, few, many or a class for expanded clones.

clone size: -
D gene: TRBD2
J gene: TRBJ2-7
V gene: TRBV2
CDR3 DNA: TGTGCCAGCACGAGGACTAGCGGGTCGAGCTCCTACGAGCAGTACTTC
CDR3 protein: CASTRTSGSSSYEQYF

clone size: -
D gene: TRBD1
J gene: TRBJ2-2
V gene: TRBV19
CDR3 DNA: TGTGCCAGTAGTAGATCTACAGGGGCCGGGGAGCTGTTTTTT
CDR3 protein: CASSRSTGAGELFF

clone size: -
D gene: -
J gene: TRBJ2-5
V gene: TRBV27
CDR3 DNA: TGTGCCAGCAGTTTTGGGACACCCCCCCAAGAGACCCAGTACTTC
CDR3 protein: CASSFGTPPQETQYF

clone size: few
D gene: TRBD2
J gene: TRBJ2-2
V gene: TRBV7-8
CDR3 DNA: TGTGCCAGCAGCTTATTAGCGGGAGCGGGCACCGGGGAGCTGTTTTTT
CDR3 protein: CASSLLAGAGTGELFF

clone size: -
D gene: -
J gene: TRBJ1-2
V gene: TRBV11-2
CDR3 DNA: TGTGCCAGCAGCCACTCCTGGGGGCAGGGCTACACCTTC
CDR3 protein: CASSHSWGQGYTF

clone size: -
D gene: TRBD1
J gene: TRBJ1-1
V gene: TRBV9
CDR3 DNA: TGTGCCAGCCAGAGGGACAGTCTGAACACTGAAGCTTTCTTT
CDR3 protein: CASQRDSLNTEAFF

clone size: once
D gene: TRBD2
J gene: TRBJ2-1
V gene: TRBV5-1
CDR3 DNA: TGCGCCAGCAGCACGAGCGGGAGTGGCGATGAGCAGTTCTTC
CDR3 protein: CASSTSGSGDEQFF

clone size: once
D gene: TRBD2
J gene: TRBJ2-7
V gene: TRBV5-1
CDR3 DNA: TGCGCCAGCAGGGGACTAGCTTACGAGCAGTACTTC
CDR3 protein: CASRGLAYEQYF

clone size: -
D gene: -
J gene: TRBJ2-6
V gene: TRBV9
CDR3 DNA: TGTGCCAGCAGCCTAACGGGGGGGGCCAACGTCCTGACTTTC
CDR3 protein: CASSLTGGANVLTF

clone size: -
D gene: TRBD1
J gene: TRBJ1-2
V gene: TRBV9
CDR3 DNA: TGTGCCAGCAGCGTAGGAGACAGGGGAGGCTACACCTTC
CDR3 protein: CASSVGDRGGYTF

clone size: -
D gene: -
J gene: TRBJ2-1
V gene: TRBV5-4
CDR3 DNA: TGTGCCAGCAGCTTCCGGGGGTCCTACAATGAGCAGTTCTTC
CDR3 protein: CASSFRGSYNEQFF

clone size: few
D gene: TRBD1
J gene: TRBJ1-2
V gene: TRBV29-1
CDR3 DNA: TGCAGCGCGAGGACAGGCTATGGCTACACCTTC
CDR3 protein: CSARTGYGYTF